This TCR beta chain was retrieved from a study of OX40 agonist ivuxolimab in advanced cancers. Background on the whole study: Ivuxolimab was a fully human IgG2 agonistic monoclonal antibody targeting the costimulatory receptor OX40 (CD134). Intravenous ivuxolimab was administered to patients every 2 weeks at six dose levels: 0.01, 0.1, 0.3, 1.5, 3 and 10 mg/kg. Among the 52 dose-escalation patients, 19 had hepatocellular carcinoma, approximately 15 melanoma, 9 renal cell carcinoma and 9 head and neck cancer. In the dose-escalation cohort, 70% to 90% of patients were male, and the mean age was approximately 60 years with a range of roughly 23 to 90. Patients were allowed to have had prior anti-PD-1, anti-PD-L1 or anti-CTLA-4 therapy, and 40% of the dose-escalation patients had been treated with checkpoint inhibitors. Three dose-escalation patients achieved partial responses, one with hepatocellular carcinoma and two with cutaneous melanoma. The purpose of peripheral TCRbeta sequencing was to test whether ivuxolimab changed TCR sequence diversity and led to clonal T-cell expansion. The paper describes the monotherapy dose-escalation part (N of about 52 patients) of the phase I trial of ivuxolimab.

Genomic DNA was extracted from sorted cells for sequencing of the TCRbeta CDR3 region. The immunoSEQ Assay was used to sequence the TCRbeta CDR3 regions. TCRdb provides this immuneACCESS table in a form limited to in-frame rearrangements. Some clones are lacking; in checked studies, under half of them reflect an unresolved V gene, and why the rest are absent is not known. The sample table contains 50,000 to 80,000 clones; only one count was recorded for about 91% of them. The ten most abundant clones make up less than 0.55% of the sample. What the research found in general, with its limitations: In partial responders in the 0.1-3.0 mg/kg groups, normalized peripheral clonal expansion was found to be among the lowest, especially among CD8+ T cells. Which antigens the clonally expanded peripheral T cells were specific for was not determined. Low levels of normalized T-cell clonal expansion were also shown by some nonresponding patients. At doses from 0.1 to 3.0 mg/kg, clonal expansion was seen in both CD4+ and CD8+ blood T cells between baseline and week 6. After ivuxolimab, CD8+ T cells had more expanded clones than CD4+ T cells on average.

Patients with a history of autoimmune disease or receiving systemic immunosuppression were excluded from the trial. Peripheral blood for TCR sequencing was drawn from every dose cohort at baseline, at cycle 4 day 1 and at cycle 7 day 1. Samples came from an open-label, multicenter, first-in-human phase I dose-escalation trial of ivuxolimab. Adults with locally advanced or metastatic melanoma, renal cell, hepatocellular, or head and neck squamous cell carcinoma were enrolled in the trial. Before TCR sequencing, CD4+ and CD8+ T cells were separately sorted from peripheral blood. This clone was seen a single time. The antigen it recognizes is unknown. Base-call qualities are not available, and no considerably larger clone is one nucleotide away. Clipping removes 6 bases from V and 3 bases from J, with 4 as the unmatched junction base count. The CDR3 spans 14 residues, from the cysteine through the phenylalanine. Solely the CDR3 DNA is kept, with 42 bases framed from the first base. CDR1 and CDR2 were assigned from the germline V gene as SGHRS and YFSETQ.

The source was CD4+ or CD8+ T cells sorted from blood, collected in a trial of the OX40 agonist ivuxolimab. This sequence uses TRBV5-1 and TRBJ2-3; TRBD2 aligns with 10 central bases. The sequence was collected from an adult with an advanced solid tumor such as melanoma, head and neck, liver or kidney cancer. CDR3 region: CASNPSGRTDTQYF. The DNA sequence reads TGCGCCAGCAACCCTAGCGGGAGAACAGATACGCAGTATTTT.